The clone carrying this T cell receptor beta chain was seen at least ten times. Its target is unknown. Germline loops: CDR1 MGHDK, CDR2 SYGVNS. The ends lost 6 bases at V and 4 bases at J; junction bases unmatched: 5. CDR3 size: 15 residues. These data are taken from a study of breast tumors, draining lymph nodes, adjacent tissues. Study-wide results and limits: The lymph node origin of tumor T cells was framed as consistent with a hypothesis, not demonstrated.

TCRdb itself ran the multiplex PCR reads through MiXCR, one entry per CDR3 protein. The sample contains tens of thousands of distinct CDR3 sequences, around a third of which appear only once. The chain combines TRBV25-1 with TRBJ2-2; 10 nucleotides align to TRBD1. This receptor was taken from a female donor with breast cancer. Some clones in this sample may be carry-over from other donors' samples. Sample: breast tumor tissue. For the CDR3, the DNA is TGTGCCAGCAGATTGACAGGGGGCGGCACCGGGGAGCTGTTTTTT. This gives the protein CASRLTGGGTGELFF.